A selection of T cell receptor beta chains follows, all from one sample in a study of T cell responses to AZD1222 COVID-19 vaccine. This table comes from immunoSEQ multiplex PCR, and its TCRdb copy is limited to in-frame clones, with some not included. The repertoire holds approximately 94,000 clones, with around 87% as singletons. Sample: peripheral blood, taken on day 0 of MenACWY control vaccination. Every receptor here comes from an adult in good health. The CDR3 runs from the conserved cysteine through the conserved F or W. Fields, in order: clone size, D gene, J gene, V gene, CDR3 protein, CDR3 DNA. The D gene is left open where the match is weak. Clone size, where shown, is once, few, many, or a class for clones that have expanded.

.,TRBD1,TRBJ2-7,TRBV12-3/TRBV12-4,CASNSDRDYEQYF,TGTGCCAGCAACTCGGACAGGGACTACGAGCAGTACTTC
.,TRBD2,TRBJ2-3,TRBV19,CASSIASAGALDTQYF,TGTGCCAGTAGTATAGCTAGTGCGGGAGCCCTAGATACGCAGTATTTT
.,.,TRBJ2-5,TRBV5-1,CASSLGGQTTGETQYF,TGCGCCAGCAGCTTGGGTGGGCAGACTACCGGGGAGACCCAGTACTTC
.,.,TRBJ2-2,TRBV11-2,CASSLEGTELFF,TGTGCCAGCAGCTTAGAGGGAACGGAGCTGTTTTTT
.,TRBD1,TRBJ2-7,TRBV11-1,CASSLNRGRHEQYF,TGTGCCAGCAGCCTCAACAGGGGGAGGCACGAGCAGTACTTC
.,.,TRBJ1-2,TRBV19,CASSDDSMGYTF,TGTGCCAGTAGTGATGACAGTATGGGCTACACCTTC
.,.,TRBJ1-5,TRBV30,CAWSPNRQPQHF,TGTGCCTGGAGCCCGAACCGTCAGCCCCAGCATTTT
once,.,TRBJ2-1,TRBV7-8,CASSIRWRAQGSEQFF,TGTGCCAGCAGCATTAGGTGGAGGGCACAGGGATCTGAGCAGTTCTTC
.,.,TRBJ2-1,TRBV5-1,CASSFDNEQFF,TGCGCCAGCAGCTTCGACAATGAGCAGTTCTTC
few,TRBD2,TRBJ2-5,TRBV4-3,CASSHTSGRRETQYF,TGCGCCAGCAGCCACACTAGCGGGAGGAGAGAGACCCAGTACTTC
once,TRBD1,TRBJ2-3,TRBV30,CAWSLGTATDTQYF,TGTGCCTGGAGTCTGGGGACAGCAACAGATACGCAGTATTTT
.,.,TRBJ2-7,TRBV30,CAWTRQSRDQQYF,TGTGCCTGGACTCGCCAAAGCCGGGACCAGCAGTACTTC
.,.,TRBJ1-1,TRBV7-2,CASSLGARGTEAFF,TGTGCCAGCAGCTTAGGGGCCCGTGGTACTGAAGCTTTCTTT
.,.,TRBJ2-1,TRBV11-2,CASSLSGRYNEQFF,TGTGCCAGCAGCTTATCGGGACGATACAATGAGCAGTTCTTC
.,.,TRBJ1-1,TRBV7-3,CASSFQEDTEAFF,TGTGCCAGCAGCTTCCAGGAGGACACTGAAGCTTTCTTT
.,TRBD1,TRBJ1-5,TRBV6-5,CASSYDRASQPQHF,TGTGCCAGCAGTTACGACAGGGCGAGTCAGCCCCAGCATTTT
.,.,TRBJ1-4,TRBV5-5,CASSFGGVGAAEKLFF,TGTGCCAGCAGCTTTGGGGGGGTGGGGGCGGCTGAAAAACTGTTTTTT
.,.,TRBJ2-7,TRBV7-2,CASSLGGQSYEQYF,TGTGCCAGCAGCTTAGGGGGGCAGTCCTACGAGCAGTACTTC
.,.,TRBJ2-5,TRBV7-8,CASSQKETQYF,TGTGCCAGCAGCCAAAAAGAGACCCAGTACTTC
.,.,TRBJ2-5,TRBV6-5,CASSYTRDQETQYF,TGTGCCAGCAGTTATACCCGGGACCAAGAGACCCAGTACTTC
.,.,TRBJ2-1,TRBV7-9,CASSLPPGGGNNEQFF,TGTGCCAGCAGCTTACCCCCCGGGGGTGGAAACAATGAGCAGTTCTTC
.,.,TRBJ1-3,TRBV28,CASSLFRARSGNTIYF,TGTGCCAGCAGTTTATTTCGGGCCCGCTCTGGAAACACCATATATTTT
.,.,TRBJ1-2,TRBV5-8,CASSLLTSEAYGYTF,TGTGCCAGCAGCTTGCTGACCTCCGAGGCCTATGGCTACACCTTC
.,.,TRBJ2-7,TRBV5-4,CASSRATDTYEQYF,TGTGCCAGCAGCAGGGCGACTGATACCTACGAGCAGTACTTC
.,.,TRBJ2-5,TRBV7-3,CASSRRQQETQYF,TGTGCCAGCAGCCGTAGACAGCAAGAGACCCAGTACTTC
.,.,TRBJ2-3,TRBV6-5,CASSLAVTTDTQYF,TGTGCCAGCAGCTTAGCGGTCACCACAGATACGCAGTATTTT
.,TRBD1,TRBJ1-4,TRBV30,CAGLKGASNEKLFF,TGTGCCGGCTTGAAGGGGGCTTCGAATGAAAAACTGTTTTTT
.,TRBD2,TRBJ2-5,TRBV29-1,CSVASGAFQETQYF,TGCAGCGTTGCAAGCGGGGCCTTCCAAGAGACCCAGTACTTC
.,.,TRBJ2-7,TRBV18,CASSPSLDIAHEQYF,TGTGCCAGCTCACCTTCGCTGGACATAGCGCACGAGCAGTACTTC
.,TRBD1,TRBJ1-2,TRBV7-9,CAISLEGQEANGYTF,TGTGCCATCTCTCTAGAGGGACAGGAGGCGAATGGCTACACCTTC
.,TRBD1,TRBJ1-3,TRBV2,CASSEGRGQGGPLFSGNTIYF,TGTGCCAGCAGTGAAGGGAGGGGACAGGGAGGTCCGCTCTTCTCTGGAAACACCATATATTTT
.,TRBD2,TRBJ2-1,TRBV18,CASSPPSGGAFNEQFF,TGTGCCAGCTCACCACCTAGCGGGGGGGCGTTCAATGAGCAGTTCTTC
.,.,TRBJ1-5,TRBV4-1,CASSQDWAGQPQHF,TGCGCCAGCAGCCAAGATTGGGCCGGGCAGCCCCAGCATTTT
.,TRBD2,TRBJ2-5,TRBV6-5,CASSYSAGVAETQYF,TGTGCCAGCAGTTACTCCGCGGGAGTAGCTGAGACCCAGTACTTC
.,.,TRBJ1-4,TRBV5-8,CASSPSTGMSEKLFF,TGTGCCAGCAGCCCCAGCACAGGGATGAGTGAAAAACTGTTTTTT
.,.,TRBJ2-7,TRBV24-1,CATSDSTGTAYEQYF,TGTGCCACCAGTGACTCTACCGGGACCGCCTACGAGCAGTACTTC